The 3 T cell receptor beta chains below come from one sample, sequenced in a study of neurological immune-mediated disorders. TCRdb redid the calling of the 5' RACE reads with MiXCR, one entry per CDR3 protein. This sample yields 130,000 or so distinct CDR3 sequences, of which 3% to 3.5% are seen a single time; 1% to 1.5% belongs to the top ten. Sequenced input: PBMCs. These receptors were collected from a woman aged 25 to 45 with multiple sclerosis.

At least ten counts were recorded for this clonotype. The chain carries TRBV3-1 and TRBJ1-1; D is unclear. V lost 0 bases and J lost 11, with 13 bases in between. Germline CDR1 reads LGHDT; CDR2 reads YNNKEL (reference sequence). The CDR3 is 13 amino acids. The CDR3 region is CASSQEPIATAFF. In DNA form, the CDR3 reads TGTGCCAGCAGCCAAGAACCGATTGCCACCGCTTTCTTT.

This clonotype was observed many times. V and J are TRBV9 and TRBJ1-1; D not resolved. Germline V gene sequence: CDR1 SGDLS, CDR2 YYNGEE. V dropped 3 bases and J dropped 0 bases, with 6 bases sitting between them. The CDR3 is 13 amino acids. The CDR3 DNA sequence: TGTGCCAGCAGCGGAAGTATGAACACTGAAGCTTTCTTT. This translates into CASSGSMNTEAFF.

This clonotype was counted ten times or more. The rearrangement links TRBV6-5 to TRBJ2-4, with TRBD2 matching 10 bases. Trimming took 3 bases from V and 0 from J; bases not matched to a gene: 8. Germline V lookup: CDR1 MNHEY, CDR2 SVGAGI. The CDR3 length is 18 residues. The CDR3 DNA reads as TGTGCCAGCAGTTATATCTCTAGCGGGAGTGAAGCCAAAAACATTCAGTACTTC. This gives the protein CASSYISSGSEAKNIQYF.